The text below deals with one T cell receptor (beta chain). The antigen remains unidentified. This specimen belongs to a study of T cells in Graves' hyperthyroidism and ophthalmopathy. Regions amplified from RNA transcripts were the TCR beta CDR3 regions. First-round RT-PCR targeting the TCR CDR3 was performed with the HTBI primer set. TCRdb re-analysed the multiplex PCR reads in MiXCR, keeping a single row per CDR3 protein. The top ten clones hold over 15% of a sample with around 620,000 distinct CDR3 sequences, 46% of them seen once. This CDR3 region has 15 residues. Germline values: CDR1 SGHTA, CDR2 FQGNSA. V lost 5 bases to trimming and J lost 3 bases, with 17 bases between them. Broader study findings: Blood shared most expanded thyroid clonotypes above 0.001.

Sequences were obtained from peripheral blood or thyroid tissue (not recorded which). This rearrangement joins TRBV7-2 to TRBJ2-7; tentative D call: TRBD1 (6 bases). The TCR originated in an adult woman with Graves' disease, either hyperthyroidism or ophthalmopathy (not recorded which). The CDR3 DNA is TGTGCCAGCAGCAAAGCCCCGGACAGTTTCTACGAGCAGTACTTC. It translates to CASSKAPDSFYEQYF.